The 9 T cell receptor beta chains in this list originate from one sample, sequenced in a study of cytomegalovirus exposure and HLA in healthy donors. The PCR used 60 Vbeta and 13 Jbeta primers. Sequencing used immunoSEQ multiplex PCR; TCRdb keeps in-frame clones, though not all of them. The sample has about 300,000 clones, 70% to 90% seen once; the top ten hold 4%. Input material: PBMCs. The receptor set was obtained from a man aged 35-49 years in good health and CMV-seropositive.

CDR3 sequence reads: CASSLGLAGTYEQYF. DNA for the CDR3: TGTGCCAGCAGTTTAGGGCTAGCGGGGACCTACGAGCAGTACTTC. V gene TRBV5-5 combines with J gene TRBJ2-7, with 9 bases aligning to TRBD2. This CDR3 contains 15 residues. V shed 5 bases, J shed 2 bases, and the junction held 8 bases outside the gene matches. The germline gives CDR1 SGHKS, CDR2 YYEKEE (reference sequence).

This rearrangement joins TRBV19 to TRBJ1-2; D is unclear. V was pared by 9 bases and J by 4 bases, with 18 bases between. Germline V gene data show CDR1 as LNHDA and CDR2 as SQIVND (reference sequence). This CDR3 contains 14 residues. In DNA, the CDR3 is TGTGCCAGCGGTCGTTCAGGAAACATCTATGGCTACACCTTC. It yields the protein CASGRSGNIYGYTF.

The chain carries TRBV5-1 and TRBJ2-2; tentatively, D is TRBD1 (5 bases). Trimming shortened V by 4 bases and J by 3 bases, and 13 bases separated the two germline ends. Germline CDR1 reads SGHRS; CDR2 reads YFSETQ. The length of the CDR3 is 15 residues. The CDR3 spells CASSPLMTDTGELFF. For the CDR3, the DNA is TGCGCCAGCAGCCCTTTAATGACAGACACCGGGGAGCTGTTTTTT.

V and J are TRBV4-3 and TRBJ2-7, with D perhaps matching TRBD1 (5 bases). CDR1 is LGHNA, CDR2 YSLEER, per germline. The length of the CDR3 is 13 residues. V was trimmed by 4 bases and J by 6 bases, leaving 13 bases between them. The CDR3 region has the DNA TGCGCCAGCAGCCCTCTTACAGGTTCCGAGCAGTACTTC. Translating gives CASSPLTGSEQYF.

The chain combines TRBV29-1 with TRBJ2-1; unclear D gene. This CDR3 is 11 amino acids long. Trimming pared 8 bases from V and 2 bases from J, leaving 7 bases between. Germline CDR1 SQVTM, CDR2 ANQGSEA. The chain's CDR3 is CSSSTYNEQFF. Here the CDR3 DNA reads TGCAGCTCTTCTACCTACAATGAGCAGTTCTTC.

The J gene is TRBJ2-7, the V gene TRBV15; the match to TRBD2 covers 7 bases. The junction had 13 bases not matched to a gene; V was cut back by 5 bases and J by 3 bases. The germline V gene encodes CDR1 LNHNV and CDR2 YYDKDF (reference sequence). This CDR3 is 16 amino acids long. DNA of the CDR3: TGTGCCACCAGCGGGTCGGGGGGTCTGCCTAGCTACGAGCAGTACTTC. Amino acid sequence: CATSGSGGLPSYEQYF. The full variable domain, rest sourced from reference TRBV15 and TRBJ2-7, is DAMVIQNPRYQVTQFGKPVTLSCSQTLNHNVMYWYQQKSSQAPKLLFHYYDKDFNNEADTPDNFQSRRPNTSFCFLDIRSPGLGDTAMYLCATSGSGGLPSYEQYFGPGTRLTVT.

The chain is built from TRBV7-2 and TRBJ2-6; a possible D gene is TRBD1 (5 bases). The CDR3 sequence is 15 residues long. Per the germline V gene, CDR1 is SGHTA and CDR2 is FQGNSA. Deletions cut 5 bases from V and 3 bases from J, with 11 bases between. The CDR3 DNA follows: TGTGCCAGCAGCCCTCAGGGCGGTGGGGCCAACGTCCTGACTTTC. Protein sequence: CASSPQGGGANVLTF.

CDR3 bases: TGCGCCAGCAGCTCGGGACTAGCGGGACTCCTGCAAGAGACCCAGTACTTC. It specifies CASSSGLAGLLQETQYF. J is TRBJ2-5 and V is TRBV5-1; TRBD2 aligns across 13 bases. V shed 3 bases and J 2 bases; nucleotides not matched to a gene: 7. The CDR3 totals 17 residues. Germline V gene sequence: CDR1 SGHRS, CDR2 YFSETQ.

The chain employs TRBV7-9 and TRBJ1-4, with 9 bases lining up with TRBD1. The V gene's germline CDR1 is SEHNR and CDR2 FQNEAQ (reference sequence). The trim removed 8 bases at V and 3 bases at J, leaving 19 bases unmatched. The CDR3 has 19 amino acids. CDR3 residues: CASLTNAGQGGVANEKLFF. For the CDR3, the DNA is TGTGCCAGCCTTACAAACGCGGGACAGGGCGGAGTAGCTAATGAAAAACTGTTTTTT.